A single TCR beta chain is shown here with its context. What it binds is unknown. Clones were read by immunoSEQ multiplex PCR, and TCRdb kept only the in-frame ones, dropping some. The data show some 100,000 clones, about nine tenths seen once. There are 16 residues in the CDR3. V lost 2 bases, J lost 6 bases, and 11 bases stayed unmatched. The germline gives CDR1 LNHDA, CDR2 SQIVND (reference sequence). These data originate in a study of T cell responses to AZD1222 COVID-19 vaccine. Study-wide results and limits: Of spike-specific TCRs, nearly half reportedly target regions left unmutated in variants.

The sequence came from an adult in good health. The sequenced sample was peripheral blood, obtained on day 0 of AZD1222 vaccination. The V gene is TRBV19, the J gene TRBJ2-7; 9 nucleotides align to TRBD2. The CDR3 nucleotides are TGTGCCAGTAGTATATGGCTAGCGGGGAGGAGCAGCGAGCAGTACTTC. Translation: CASSIWLAGRSSEQYF.